This TCR beta chain was retrieved from a study of T cells in women clearing cervical HPV infection. As for the study in general: Cases' blood sampling followed lesion detection by median roughly five months (90 to 200). Only a few women had HLA typing results available. General study points: CIN3+ cases had significantly higher TCR repertoire richness than controls, but evenness did not differ.

immunoSEQ multiplex PCR used an average of around 1,200 ng genomic DNA. Assay: immunoSEQ multiplex PCR; the TCRdb copy retains only in-frame clones and omits some. This sample's table reports 21,000 or so clones. For this clone: Its antigen remains unknown.

This TCR was sampled from a woman aged 18-69 years with a cervical HPV16 infection that either progressed to CIN3+ or cleared (not recorded which). Sequencing was carried out using blood buffy coat.

The CDR3 bases that were read are TGTGCCAGCAGCAGGGACAGGGGATACTCCTACGAG. Protein: CASSRDRGYSYE. The whole CDR3 region reads CASSRDRGYSYEQYF. The V gene is TRBV7-6, the J gene TRBJ2-7; 10 nucleotides align to TRBD1. The read ends 3 residues early relative to the CDR3; the germline J gene fills the gap. Per germline, CDR1 SGHVS and CDR2 FNYEAQ. The CDR3 consists of 15 residues. J lost 0 bases, V lost 5 bases, and 4 bases had no gene match.